These 6 T cell receptor beta chains were sequenced from one sample in a study of blood T cell repertoires in COVID-19. Clones were sequenced by immunoSEQ multiplex PCR, and TCRdb holds only the in-frame ones, with some missing. The data show under 110,000 clones, roughly 86% seen once. Input material: peripheral blood. All receptors come from a woman in her twenties or thirties with acute or convalescent COVID-19.

The J gene is TRBJ1-1, the V gene TRBV27; the match to TRBD1 covers 7 bases. J gave up 6 bases and V 3 bases, and 13 bases lay outside the gene matches. The CDR3 consists of 16 residues. Germline V gene lookup returns CDR1 MNHEY and CDR2 SMNVEV (reference sequence). The CDR3 nucleotides read TGTGCCAGCAGTTTCCGGCGGGACAGAAGATTCCCTGAAGCTTTCTTT. The encoded protein is CASSFRRDRRFPEAFF.

The chain combines TRBV19 with TRBJ2-3, with 7 bases that match TRBD2. With 8 bases clipped from V and 2 bases from J, the junction kept 7 bases outside the gene matches. Per germline, CDR1 LNHDA and CDR2 SQIVND (reference sequence). The CDR3 covers 14 residues. The CDR3 coding sequence is TGTGCCAGTGGCCCGGGGGGAAACACAGATACGCAGTATTTT. Translating it yields CASGPGGNTDTQYF.

DNA for the CDR3: TGTGCCAGCAGTAGCGGGGCTGGTACGCAGTATTTT. Translated, it gives CASSSGAGTQYF. This chain connects TRBV6-5 to TRBJ2-3; TRBD2 aligns across 7 bases. V was pared by 5 bases and J by 8 bases, with 4 bases of the junction left unmatched. Germline-derived CDR1 and CDR2 are MNHEY and SVGAGI. CDR3 length: 12 residues.

This clone was recorded only once. The genes are TRBV12-3 or TRBV12-4 and TRBJ2-3; D not certain. Trimming left V 10 bases short and J 5 bases short, with 16 bases between. This CDR3 has 13 residues. CDR3 in DNA: TGTGCCACCGGCCGAGGAGCCGAAGATACGCAGTATTTT. Protein product: CATGRGAEDTQYF.

This clone was observed a single time. The chain is built from TRBV7-9 and TRBJ1-3; D might be TRBD1 (5 bases). The CDR3 has 13 amino acids. CDR1 is SEHNR and CDR2 is FQNEAQ in the germline V gene (reference sequence). Trimming took 7 bases from V and 8 from J, leaving 15 bases between them. DNA for the CDR3: TGTGCCAGCACGCCCCAGGACATGGACACCATATATTTT. Its protein product is CASTPQDMDTIYF. The variable domain in full, with the rest retrieved from reference TRBV7-9 and TRBJ1-3, is DTGVSQNPRHKITKRGQNVTFRCDPISEHNRLYWYRQTLGQGPEFLTYFQNEAQLEKSRLLSDRFSAERPKGSFSTLEIQRTEQGDSAMYLCASTPQDMDTIYFGEGSWLTVV.

This clone has only a few counts. V gene TRBV2 combines with J gene TRBJ1-3; no definite D call. This CDR3 region has 15 residues. Germline V gives CDR1 SNHLY, CDR2 FYNNEI. V shed 4 bases and J shed 0 bases, with 10 bases lying between them. The CDR3 DNA is TGTGCCAGCAGTGCGTCGCGAACCTCTGGAAACACCATATATTTT. It is translated as CASSASRTSGNTIYF.